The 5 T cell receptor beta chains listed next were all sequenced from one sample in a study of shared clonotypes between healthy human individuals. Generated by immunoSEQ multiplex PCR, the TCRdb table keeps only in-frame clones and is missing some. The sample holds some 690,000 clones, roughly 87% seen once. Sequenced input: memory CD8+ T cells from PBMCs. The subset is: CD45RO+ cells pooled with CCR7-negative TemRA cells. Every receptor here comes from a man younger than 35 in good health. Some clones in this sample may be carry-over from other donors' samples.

The CDR3, as DNA: TGTGCCAGCAGCCAGGATTCCGGGGACGGCTACGAGCAGTACTTC. This gives the protein CASSQDSGDGYEQYF. The chain carries TRBV4-2 and TRBJ2-7; D is perhaps TRBD1 or TRBD2 (5 bases each). CDR3 length equals 15 residues. V gave up 3 bases and J gave up 3 bases, with 15 bases separating them. Germline CDR1 LGHNA, CDR2 YNFKEQ.

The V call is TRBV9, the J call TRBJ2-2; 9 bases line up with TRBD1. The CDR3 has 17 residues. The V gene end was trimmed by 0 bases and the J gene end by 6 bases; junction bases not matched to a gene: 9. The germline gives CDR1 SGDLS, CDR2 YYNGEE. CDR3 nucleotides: TGTGCCAGCAGCGTAGAACCGGGACAGGGTCCCCCCGGGGAGCTGTTTTTT. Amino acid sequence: CASSVEPGQGPPGELFF.

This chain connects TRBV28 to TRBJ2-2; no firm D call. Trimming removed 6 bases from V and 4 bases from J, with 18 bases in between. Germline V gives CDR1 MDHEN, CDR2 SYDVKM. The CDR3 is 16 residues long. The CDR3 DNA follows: TGTGCCAGCAGCCCCCCCTCGGAACCCCCCACCGGGGAGCTGTTTTTT. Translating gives CASSPPSEPPTGELFF.

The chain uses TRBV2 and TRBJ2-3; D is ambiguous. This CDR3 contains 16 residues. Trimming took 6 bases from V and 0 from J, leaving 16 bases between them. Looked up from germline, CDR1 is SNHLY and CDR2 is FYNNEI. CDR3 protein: CASRDPRLTSTDTQYF. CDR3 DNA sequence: TGTGCCAGCAGGGACCCAAGGCTTACTAGCACAGATACGCAGTATTTT. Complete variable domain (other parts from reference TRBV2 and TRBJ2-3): EPEVTQTPSHQVTQMGQEVILRCVPISNHLYFYWYRQILGQKVEFLVSFYNNEISEKSEIFDDQFSVERPDGSNFTLKIRSTKLEDSAMYFCASRDPRLTSTDTQYFGPGTRLTVL.

The CDR3, as DNA: TGTGCCAGCAGACCCCACAGGGGTTCAGCGAACACTGAAGCTTTCTTT. Protein product: CASRPHRGSANTEAFF. The chain has TRBV27 and TRBJ1-1; 7 positions agree with TRBD1. The CDR3 runs 16 residues. The germline gives CDR1 MNHEY, CDR2 SMNVEV (reference sequence). V lost 6 bases, J lost 1 base, and 11 bases stayed unmatched.